This T cell receptor beta chain emerged from a study of early T cells in non-severe SARS-CoV-2 infection. About the research overall: Whole-blood bulk RNA, unsorted, was sequenced, and chains were unpaired.

Study-level findings and limits: Anti-spike CD8 responses were favored in VDJdb matching, and private and CD4 specificities were missed.

Attachment of unique molecular identifiers to individual cDNA molecules was performed. From the 5' RACE reads, TCRdb called clonotypes with MiXCR, one entry per CDR3 protein. Among 30,000 to 40,000 distinct CDR3 sequences, around 7% were seen once, and the ten largest hold less than 15%. V shed 1 base, J shed 5 bases, and the junction held 2 bases outside the gene matches. This CDR3 is built from 16 residues. Germline V gene sequence: CDR1 LGHNA, CDR2 YNFKEQ. In its sample, this clonotype ranks as medium-sized. Its antigen is not known. This chain connects TRBV4-2 to TRBJ2-5, with 15 bases matching TRBD2. The clonotype was recovered from an adult who was a healthcare worker with PCR-confirmed SARS-CoV-2 infection or an uninfected control (not recorded which). The material was whole blood, obtained at baseline. The CDR3 DNA is TGTGCCAGCAGCCAAGGGACTAGCGGGAGGGTGGAGACCCAGTACTTC. It encodes CASSQGTSGRVETQYF.